A single sample is the source of the 22 T cell receptor beta chains below, sequenced in a study of response to subunit inactivated influenza vaccine. TCRdb ran MiXCR on the RT-PCR reads and lists one entry per CDR3 protein. The sample lists approximately 500,000 distinct CDR3 sequences; around 15% were seen once. The sequencing used PBMCs from blood, collected about 12 days after vaccination. These TCRs come from a man aged 45-65 years who received an inactivated influenza vaccine.

V is TRBV2 and J is TRBJ2-6; the match to TRBD1 covers 10 bases. CDR3 length: 15 residues. V gave up 6 bases and J gave up 7 bases; unmatched junction bases: 6. Germline V gene sequence: CDR1 SNHLY, CDR2 FYNNEI. DNA of the CDR3: TGTGCCAGCAGGCCCGACAGGGGGCTAGCCAACGTCCTGACTTTC. Its translation is CASRPDRGLANVLTF.

V usage is TRBV29-1 and J usage is TRBJ2-2; the D gene is possibly TRBD2 (6 bases). The V end was cut by 3 bases, the J end by 1 base, with 9 bases between. The CDR3 has 14 amino acids. The V gene's germline CDR1 is SQVTM and CDR2 ANQGSEA. CDR3: CSVDYGGNTGELFF. The CDR3, as DNA: TGCAGCGTTGATTACGGGGGGAACACCGGGGAGCTGTTTTTT.

The sample holds a few counts of this clonotype. This chain links TRBV25-1 with TRBJ2-7, with 7 bases aligning to TRBD1. The CDR3 runs to 14 residues. Looked up from germline, CDR1 is MGHDK and CDR2 is SYGVNS. The V and J ends lost 2 bases and 4 bases, in that order; junction bases with no gene match: 5. This CDR3 is CASSEGTADYEQYF. As DNA, the CDR3 is TGTGCCAGCAGTGAAGGGACAGCAGATTACGAGCAGTACTTC.

This clonotype was observed at least ten times. This sequence joins TRBV29-1 and TRBJ2-7; D is unresolved. The germline V gene has CDR1 SQVTM and CDR2 ANQGSEA. CDR3 length equals 13 residues. With 7 bases removed from V and 1 base from J, the gap between germline ends came to 14 bases. The CDR3 spells CSAKTDGSYEQYF. DNA for the CDR3: TGCAGCGCCAAAACGGACGGATCCTACGAGCAGTACTTC.

The J gene is TRBJ2-3, the V gene TRBV20-1; D could derive from TRBD1 or TRBD2 (5 bases each). V was clipped by 0 bases and J by 2 bases, with 12 bases between them. Germline V gene sequence: CDR1 DFQATT, CDR2 SNEGSKA (reference sequence). The CDR3 has 15 residues. CDR3 loop: CSARDSRGLTDTQYF. CDR3 in DNA: TGCAGTGCTAGAGATAGCCGGGGCCTCACAGATACGCAGTATTTT.

This clonotype occurred a few times. The chain uses TRBV7-9 and TRBJ1-1; the D is unclear. The CDR3 consists of 15 residues. The germline V and J ends were trimmed by 5 bases and 1 base, with 14 bases remaining between them. CDR1 is SEHNR, CDR2 FQNEAQ, per germline (reference sequence). This chain's CDR3 is CASSPQGNSNTEAFF. DNA of the CDR3: TGTGCCAGCAGCCCACAAGGAAATTCGAACACTGAAGCTTTCTTT.

This clonotype was counted a few times. The V gene is TRBV20-1, the J gene TRBJ2-7; D gene uncertain. The CDR3 is 12 residues long. The germline V gene has CDR1 DFQATT and CDR2 SNEGSKA (reference sequence). Trimming stripped 3 bases from V and 5 bases from J, with 11 bases between. The CDR3 region has the DNA TGCAGTGCTAGCGACCAGGCAGACGAGCAGTACTTC. Its protein is CSASDQADEQYF.

This clonotype was observed a few times. This chain links TRBV12-3 or TRBV12-4 with TRBJ2-5; no firm D call. V was pared by 3 bases and J by 4 bases, with 9 bases between. The CDR3 extends over 13 amino acids. CDR3 residues: CASSFGLGETQYF. The CDR3, as DNA: TGTGCCAGCAGTTTTGGATTGGGAGAGACCCAGTACTTC.

CDR3 sequence: CASSQTNRGLGSPLHF. The CDR3 DNA reads TGTGCCAGCAGCCAAACTAACAGGGGGCTAGGTTCACCCCTCCACTTT. The V and J genes are TRBV4-2 and TRBJ1-6; 9 bases match TRBD1. Germline V gene data show CDR1 as LGHNA and CDR2 as YNFKEQ. The junction had 8 bases not matched to a gene; V was cut back by 2 bases and J by 9 bases. The CDR3 has 16 residues.

V is TRBV5-6 and J is TRBJ1-1; D may be TRBD1 (5 bases). Per germline, CDR1 SGHDT and CDR2 YYEEEE. The V end was cut by 3 bases, the J end by 1 base, with 13 bases between. CDR3 size: 15 residues. CDR3 protein: CASSWRQPENTEAFF. The CDR3 nucleotides read TGTGCCAGCAGCTGGAGACAGCCGGAGAACACTGAAGCTTTCTTT.

This clonotype was counted only a few times. The chain has TRBV6-2 or TRBV6-3 and TRBJ2-1; weak D call: TRBD2 (6 bases). This CDR3 has 17 amino acids. The germline gives CDR1 MNHEY, CDR2 SVGEGT. V gave up 7 bases and J gave up 2 bases, with 21 bases separating them. CDR3 DNA sequence: TGTGCCAGCAAAGGACGACAGCGGGCGATAACCTACAATGAGCAGTTCTTC. Its translation is CASKGRQRAITYNEQFF.

A remark on this clonotype: A much larger clone differs by one base, so this may be a read error. The chain uses TRBV12-3 or TRBV12-4 and TRBJ2-2; perhaps TRBD2 as D (5 bases). The CDR3 is 12 amino acids. V was trimmed by 6 bases and J by 5 bases, leaving 7 bases between them. The CDR3 region is CASRRETGELFF. In DNA form, the CDR3 reads TGTGCCAGCAGAAGGGAGACCGGGGAGCTGTTTTTT.

The chain carries TRBV2 and TRBJ1-1; D is uncertain. CDR3 size: 15 residues. The germline V gene encodes CDR1 SNHLY and CDR2 FYNNEI. Trimming shortened V by 8 bases and J by 5 bases, and 21 bases separated the two germline ends. CDR3 sequence: CASANSGLLSTEAFF. The CDR3 bases are TGTGCCAGCGCCAACTCCGGGCTACTAAGTACTGAAGCTTTCTTT.

This clonotype was recorded a few times. The chain uses TRBV29-1 and TRBJ2-7; 7 bases map to TRBD1. The CDR3 has 12 amino acids. CDR1 is SQVTM, CDR2 ANQGSEA, per germline. V shed 4 bases and J 2 bases; nucleotides not matched to a gene: 2. The CDR3 DNA is TGCAGCGTTGGGGACAGTACCTACGAGCAGTACTTC. Translating gives CSVGDSTYEQYF.

V and J are TRBV7-2 and TRBJ2-5; TRBD2 is a possible D gene (7 bases). The CDR3 extends over 16 amino acids. The V gene's germline CDR1 is SGHTA and CDR2 FQGNSA. V dropped 2 bases and J dropped 5 bases, with 18 bases sitting between them. The CDR3, as DNA: TGTGCCAGCAGCTTATGGGCTGGGGGGGCCGGGGAGACCCAGTACTTC. Translation gives CASSLWAGGAGETQYF.

The gene calls are TRBV28 and TRBJ2-5; 9 bases fit TRBD1. This CDR3 has 14 residues. Unmatched junction bases numbered 8, after V lost 10 bases and J lost 2 bases. Germline V CDR1 and CDR2: MDHEN, SYDVKM. The CDR3 here is CAIRDRVLQETQYF. The CDR3 nucleotides read TGTGCCATTCGGGACAGGGTGCTACAAGAGACCCAGTACTTC.

The chain has TRBV3-1 and TRBJ2-7; 7 positions agree with TRBD2. There are 14 residues in the CDR3. Losses at the gene ends were 3 bases for V and 5 bases for J; bases not matched to a gene: 7. Germline CDR1 reads LGHDT; CDR2 reads YNNKEL (reference sequence). This chain's CDR3 is CASSQSSGGHEQYF. The DNA of the CDR3 is TGTGCCAGCAGCCAGTCTAGCGGCGGACACGAGCAGTACTTC.

V is TRBV9 and J is TRBJ1-6; TRBD1 matches 7 bases. The V segment lost 1 base and the J segment 12 bases; nucleotides outside the gene matches: 4. The CDR3 totals 13 residues. Germline V gene lookup returns CDR1 SGDLS and CDR2 YYNGEE. The chain's CDR3 is CASSVRQGGPLHF. The CDR3 nucleotides read TGTGCCAGCAGCGTACGACAGGGTGGACCCCTCCACTTT.

This clonotype was counted between two and nine times. The chain has TRBV10-3 and TRBJ2-6, with unresolved D. The CDR3 loop spans 14 amino acids. Germline assignment: CDR1 ENHRY and CDR2 SYGVKD. Trimming stripped 7 bases from V and 0 bases from J, with 7 bases between. CDR3 nucleotide sequence: TGTGCCATCAAAGAGACCTCTGGGGCCAACGTCCTGACTTTC. It translates to CAIKETSGANVLTF.

The chain has TRBV18 and TRBJ2-5; D may be TRBD2 (5 bases). Germline CDR1 reads KGHSH; CDR2 reads LQKENI. This CDR3 region has 15 residues. V was trimmed by 0 bases and J by 7 bases, leaving 15 bases between them. The CDR3 DNA sequence: TGTGCCAGCTCACCACCGGGCCTGACTGGAGGGACCCAGTACTTC. As protein: CASSPPGLTGGTQYF. Based on the CDR3 plus reference TRBV18 and TRBJ2-5, the full variable domain is NAGVMQNPRHLVRRRGQEARLRCSPMKGHSHVYWYRQLPEEGLKFMVYLQKENIIDESGMPKERFSAEFPKEGPSILRIQQVVRGDSAAYFCASSPPGLTGGTQYFGPGTRLLVL.

This clonotype was seen repeatedly, ten times or more. V gene TRBV4-2 combines with J gene TRBJ2-3; 11 bases fit TRBD2. The germline V gene encodes CDR1 LGHNA and CDR2 YNFKEQ. The CDR3 runs to 15 residues. V shed 6 bases and J 3 bases; nucleotides not matched to a gene: 5. As DNA, the CDR3 is TGTGCCAGCAGTCCGACTAGCGGGGTTACAGATACGCAGTATTTT. Translation gives CASSPTSGVTDTQYF.

This clonotype showed up just a few times. The chain carries TRBV6-2 or TRBV6-3 and TRBJ2-1, with TRBD1 matching 9 bases. CDR3 length: 17 amino acids. CDR1 and CDR2 (germline): MNHEY, SVGEGT. Unmatched junction bases numbered 8, after V lost 2 bases and J lost 3 bases. This chain's CDR3 is CASSYRRGGQGYNEQFF. The CDR3 DNA is TGTGCCAGCAGTTACCGAAGAGGGGGACAGGGCTACAATGAGCAGTTCTTC.